The next 21 T cell receptor beta chains were all read from a single sample in a study of blood T cell repertoires in COVID-19 (dated by TCRdb to between 2020 and 2021). The library was produced with the immunoSEQ multiplex PCR assay. TCRdb holds this immuneACCESS table with in-frame rearrangements only. Some clones are missing; in checked studies, unresolved V genes explain under half, and the rest has no known cause. The sample table contains 170,000 or so clones; only one count was recorded for roughly 84% of them. Over 12% of the sample is in the top ten clones. The sample consisted of peripheral blood. These receptor sequences come from a man aged 18 to 35 with active or convalescent COVID-19.

V and J are TRBV6-5 and TRBJ1-5, with D tentatively TRBD1 (6 bases). Between the trimmed V and J ends, which lost 11 bases and 6 bases, there was a span of 17 bases. Germline CDR1 MNHEY, CDR2 SVGAGI. The CDR3 extends over 13 amino acids. The CDR3 reads CAVCRGRGQPQHF. CDR3 DNA: TGTGCCGTTTGCAGGGGTCGGGGTCAGCCCCAGCATTTT.

This clone showed up just a few times. The rearrangement joins TRBV25-1 to TRBJ1-3; D not certain. Germline loops: CDR1 MGHDK, CDR2 SYGVNS. V lost 0 bases, J lost 4 bases, and 10 bases lay in between. There are 15 residues in the CDR3. CDR3 coding DNA: TGTGCCAGCAGTGAATACGCAGGAGGCGGAAACACCATATATTTT. Its translation: CASSEYAGGGNTIYF.

This clone occurred a few times. The rearrangement links TRBV9 to TRBJ1-2, with TRBD1 matching 7 bases. This CDR3 is 15 amino acids long. V lost 0 bases and J lost 8; bases outside the gene matches: 10. CDR1 is SGDLS and CDR2 is YYNGEE in the germline V gene. The CDR3 spells CASSVAAGQAQGYTF. CDR3 nucleotide sequence: TGTGCCAGCAGCGTAGCAGCAGGACAGGCTCAAGGCTACACCTTC.

The count of this clone is one. V usage is TRBV5-4 and J usage is TRBJ2-1; the match to TRBD1 covers 9 bases. The CDR3 sequence is 16 residues long. The J segment lost 3 bases and the V segment lost 2 bases, leaving 6 bases of the junction unmatched. Germline CDR1 SGHNT, CDR2 YYREEE (reference sequence). The CDR3 sequence: CASSFFLTGGYNEQFF. CDR3 DNA: TGTGCCAGCAGCTTTTTTTTGACAGGGGGCTACAATGAGCAGTTCTTC.

The chain couples TRBV11-2 to TRBJ2-7, with 7 bases identical to TRBD2. This CDR3 spans 12 amino acids. V gave up 3 bases and J gave up 7 bases; unmatched junction bases: 3. CDR1 is SGHAT and CDR2 is FQNNGV in the germline V gene. CDR3 residues: CASSFAAGEQYF. The CDR3 DNA follows: TGTGCCAGCAGCTTTGCAGCGGGGGAGCAGTACTTC.

Worth noting for this clone: Other DNA variants within this sample encode the same CDR3. The chain combines TRBV29-1 with TRBJ2-3, with TRBD2 matching over 10 bases. The CDR3 extends over 14 amino acids. V trimming: 5 bases; J trimming: 5 bases; junction bases outside the gene matches: 7. Germline CDR1 reads SQVTM; CDR2 reads ANQGSEA. The CDR3 DNA reads TGCAGCGTTATAGCGGGGGGCCCGGGAGATACGCAGTATTTT. It specifies CSVIAGGPGDTQYF.

This rearrangement joins TRBV7-9 to TRBJ1-2, with unresolved D. V dropped 5 bases and J dropped 1 base, with 17 bases sitting between them. The V gene's germline CDR1 is SEHNR and CDR2 FQNEAQ (reference sequence). The CDR3 has 16 residues. CDR3 in amino acids: CASSASRVSGNYGYTF. CDR3 coding DNA: TGTGCCAGCAGCGCAAGTCGGGTAAGTGGTAACTATGGCTACACCTTC.

This chain connects TRBV10-3 to TRBJ2-2; 8 nucleotides align to TRBD1. Trimming removed 3 bases from V and 0 bases from J; junction bases left unmatched: 0. CDR1 ENHRY and CDR2 SYGVKD come from the germline V gene. This CDR3 is built from 15 residues. As DNA, the CDR3 is TGTGCCATCAGTGAACAGGGGGCGAACACCGGGGAGCTGTTTTTT. This codes for CAISEQGANTGELFF.

The chain recombines TRBV19 with TRBJ1-1; 7 bases match TRBD1. This CDR3 is built from 15 residues. Losses at the gene ends were 5 bases for V and 6 bases for J; bases not matched to a gene: 12. Germline lookup yields CDR1 LNHDA and CDR2 SQIVND (reference sequence). Written as DNA, the CDR3 is TGTGCCAGTAGTGTCCGGGACAGCCTTATCGCTGAAGCTTTCTTT. As protein: CASSVRDSLIAEAFF.

The rearrangement joins TRBV6-5 to TRBJ2-5, with TRBD2 as a possible D gene (6 bases). Per the germline V gene, CDR1 is MNHEY and CDR2 is SVGAGI. V dropped 3 bases and J dropped 4 bases, with 12 bases sitting between them. CDR3 length equals 14 residues. CDR3 amino acids: CASSYRLDGETQYF. The CDR3 nucleotides are TGTGCCAGCAGTTATAGACTAGACGGAGAGACCCAGTACTTC.

The chain couples TRBV4-3 to TRBJ2-1; 9 nucleotides align to TRBD1. Germline CDR1 is LGHNA and CDR2 is YSLEER. V shed 4 bases, J shed 7 bases, and the junction held 8 bases outside the gene matches. The CDR3 is 15 residues long. The CDR3 sequence is CASSLETGGWNEQFF. The CDR3 DNA follows: TGCGCCAGCAGCCTGGAGACAGGGGGATGGAATGAGCAGTTCTTC.

This chain's CDR3 is CASRPGANYGYTF. The DNA for the CDR3 is TGTGCCAGCAGACCAGGTGCTAACTATGGCTACACCTTC. The chain has TRBV3-1 (or the pseudogene TRBV3-2) and TRBJ1-2, with D hard to call. The CDR3 has 13 residues. Germline assignment: CDR1 LGHDT and CDR2 YNNKEL (reference sequence). The V and J ends lost 6 bases and 0 bases respectively, with 8 bases between them.

This clone appeared once. The V and J genes are TRBV5-4 and TRBJ1-1; TRBD1 aligns across 8 bases. Per the germline V gene, CDR1 is SGHNT and CDR2 is YYREEE (reference sequence). With V trimmed by 3 bases and J by 4 bases, 5 bases remained unmatched. This CDR3 region has 14 residues. CDR3 loop: CASSYGQGVTEAFF. The CDR3 DNA follows: TGTGCCAGCAGCTACGGACAGGGAGTCACTGAAGCTTTCTTT. Together with reference TRBV5-4 and TRBJ1-1, the CDR3 gives the full variable domain: ETGVTQSPTHLIKTRGQQVTLRCSSQSGHNTVSWYQQALGQGPQFIFQYYREEENGRGNFPPRFSGLQFPNYSSELNVNALELDDSALYLCASSYGQGVTEAFFGQGTRLTVV.

The chain joins TRBV7-9 to TRBJ1-1, with 7 bases identical to TRBD1. Germline-derived CDR1 and CDR2 are SEHNR and FQNEAQ (reference sequence). V dropped 0 bases and J dropped 2; count of bases not matched to a gene: 3. This CDR3 region has 15 residues. The chain's CDR3 is CASSLARTGNTEAFF. DNA for the CDR3: TGTGCCAGCAGCTTAGCCAGGACAGGTAACACTGAAGCTTTCTTT.

The chain combines TRBV11-2 with TRBJ2-7, with TRBD1 matching 7 bases. CDR3 length equals 15 residues. CDR1 SGHAT and CDR2 FQNNGV come from the germline V gene. V lost 5 bases and J lost 1; bases outside the gene matches: 8. The CDR3 protein is CASSPPGQISYEQYF. Here the CDR3 DNA reads TGTGCCAGCAGCCCCCCGGGACAGATTTCCTACGAGCAGTACTTC.

The rearrangement uses TRBV19 and TRBJ1-2; the D gene is possibly TRBD1 (6 bases). The germline V gene has CDR1 LNHDA and CDR2 SQIVND (reference sequence). This CDR3 spans 14 amino acids. The V end lost 5 bases, the J end lost 4 bases, and 14 bases lay between the germline ends. CDR3 nucleotides: TGTGCCAGTAGTTCGTCAGGGGTCGGCTATGGCTACACCTTC. Translating it yields CASSSSGVGYGYTF.

The genes are TRBV28 and TRBJ2-2; the match to TRBD1 covers 9 bases. Trimming cost V 2 bases and J 0 bases; bases outside gene matches: 4. The CDR3 sequence is 17 residues long. CDR1 is MDHEN and CDR2 is SYDVKM in the germline V gene. CDR3 region: CASSLPGQGPNTGELFF. In DNA, the CDR3 is TGTGCCAGCAGTTTACCCGGACAGGGGCCGAACACCGGGGAGCTGTTTTTT.

This sequence joins TRBV5-1 and TRBJ1-2; TRBD1 agrees at 7 bases. In germline, CDR1 is SGHRS, CDR2 YFSETQ. With 4 bases clipped from V and 0 bases from J, the junction kept 9 bases outside the gene matches. The CDR3 runs to 16 residues. Here the CDR3 DNA reads TGCGCCAGCAGCCCCCGGGACAGACAAGCTAACTATGGCTACACCTTC. As protein: CASSPRDRQANYGYTF.

CDR3 sequence reads: CASSMTGTDTQYF. Written as DNA, the CDR3 is TGTGCCAGCAGCATGACAGGCACAGATACGCAGTATTTT. The rearrangement joins TRBV11-3 to TRBJ2-3, with D tentatively TRBD1 (5 bases). CDR3 length: 13 amino acids. V was shortened by 5 bases and J by 1 base, with 7 bases between the two germline ends. Germline V gene sequence: CDR1 SGHNT, CDR2 YENEEA.

V gene TRBV7-9 combines with J gene TRBJ2-2; 9 bases are shared with TRBD1. V gave up 5 bases and J gave up 4 bases; unmatched junction bases: 5. The V gene's germline CDR1 is SEHNR and CDR2 FQNEAQ (reference sequence). The CDR3 runs 15 residues. The CDR3 sequence is CASSRTGATTGELFF. CDR3 DNA sequence: TGTGCCAGCAGCAGGACAGGGGCAACCACCGGGGAGCTGTTTTTT.

In DNA, the CDR3 is TGTGCCAGCAGCGTAGGAAGCGGTGAGCAGTTCTTC. Amino acid sequence: CASSVGSGEQFF. J is TRBJ2-1 and V is TRBV9; a weak D match, TRBD2 (5 bases). This CDR3 has 12 amino acids. Germline assignment: CDR1 SGDLS and CDR2 YYNGEE. V was pared by 0 bases and J by 9 bases, with 7 bases between.